Shown below are 20 T cell receptor beta chains from a single sample sequenced in a study of long-term antiretroviral therapy in people with HIV. Version v3.0 of the immunoSEQ assay ran at survey level. Some clones are missing from TCRdb's copy, which holds only in-frame ones; the method was immunoSEQ multiplex PCR. The sample includes fewer than 35,000 clones, roughly 85% seen only once; the top ten take about 4.4%. The source material was unsorted PBMCs, sampled approximately 3.5 years after starting antiretroviral therapy. The origin of the receptors is a young man with HIV.

The chain is built from TRBV4-1 and TRBJ1-1; D is undetermined. The V end lost 7 bases, the J end lost 1 base, and 22 bases lay between the germline ends. This CDR3 contains 17 residues. CDR1 and CDR2 (germline): MGHRA, YSYEKL. CDR3 sequence: CASTLEGVAMGNTEAFF. CDR3 in DNA: TGCGCCAGCACGCTGGAGGGCGTTGCAATGGGGAACACTGAAGCTTTCTTT.

The rearrangement joins TRBV19 to TRBJ2-3; D unresolved. V was clipped by 3 bases and J by 1 base, with 2 bases between them. Germline V gene lookup returns CDR1 LNHDA and CDR2 SQIVND (reference sequence). The CDR3 contains 12 residues. As DNA, the CDR3 is TGTGCCAGTAGTATCGGCACAGATACGCAGTATTTT. Protein sequence: CASSIGTDTQYF.

The chain joins TRBV4-2 to TRBJ2-7; D not certain. In germline, CDR1 is LGHNA, CDR2 YNFKEQ. The CDR3 extends over 12 amino acids. V was clipped by 1 base and J by 3 bases, with 4 bases between them. CDR3 loop: CASSQGGYEQYF. The CDR3, as DNA: TGTGCCAGCAGCCAAGGCGGCTACGAGCAGTACTTC.

The V gene is TRBV18, the J gene TRBJ1-1; 9 nucleotides agree with TRBD1. Germline V CDR1 and CDR2: KGHSH, LQKENI. With 1 base clipped from V and 11 bases from J, the junction kept 2 bases outside the gene matches. The length of the CDR3 is 12 residues. The CDR3: CASSPRTGDAFF. In nucleotides, the CDR3 is TGTGCCAGCTCACCACGGACAGGGGATGCTTTCTTT. Variable domain in full (rest from reference TRBV18 and TRBJ1-1): NAGVMQNPRHLVRRRGQEARLRCSPMKGHSHVYWYRQLPEEGLKFMVYLQKENIIDESGMPKERFSAEFPKEGPSILRIQQVVRGDSAAYFCASSPRTGDAFFGQGTRLTVV.

CDR3 amino acids: CASSLAAQGPGNEQFF. DNA for the CDR3: TGTGCCAGCAGCTTGGCGGCCCAGGGGCCAGGCAATGAGCAGTTCTTC. The chain employs TRBV5-4 and TRBJ2-1; possible D gene TRBD1, 6 bases. Trimming removed 0 bases from V and 6 bases from J, with 16 bases in between. This CDR3 is built from 16 residues. CDR1 and CDR2 from the germline V gene are SGHNT and YYREEE (reference sequence).

The chain uses TRBV6-5 and TRBJ2-1; TRBD2 matches 12 bases. The CDR3 runs to 15 residues. The V gene end was trimmed by 6 bases and the J gene end by 10 bases; junction bases not matched to a gene: 10. Germline V gives CDR1 MNHEY, CDR2 SVGAGI. The CDR3: CASSPGLAGPSEQFF. CDR3 DNA: TGTGCCAGCAGCCCCGGACTAGCGGGGCCATCGGAGCAGTTCTTC.

V usage is TRBV9 and J usage is TRBJ2-5; perhaps D is TRBD1 or TRBD2 (5 bases each). CDR1 is SGDLS and CDR2 is YYNGEE in the germline V gene. This CDR3 is built from 16 residues. The V and J ends lost 3 bases and 3 bases respectively, with 18 bases between them. CDR3 coding DNA: TGTGCCAGCAGCGGGAGGCAGTGGGGCCCCAAAGAGACCCAGTACTTC. Its translation is CASSGRQWGPKETQYF.

The V and J genes are TRBV6-5 and TRBJ2-7; the D is unclear. This CDR3 spans 15 amino acids. CDR1 and CDR2 (germline): MNHEY, SVGAGI. Trimming shortened V by 2 bases and J by 3 bases, and 14 bases separated the two germline ends. The chain's CDR3 is CASSYAENSYYEQYF. Written as DNA, the CDR3 is TGTGCCAGCAGTTACGCTGAAAACTCCTACTACGAGCAGTACTTC.

The chain recombines TRBV6-1 with TRBJ1-2; perhaps TRBD1 as D (5 bases). Germline loops: CDR1 MNHNS, CDR2 SASEGT. The ends were cut back, 7 bases at V and 5 bases at J, with 17 bases in the middle. The CDR3 runs 14 residues. The chain's CDR3 is CASTVGAGRYGYTF. In DNA, the CDR3 is TGTGCCAGCACGGTAGGGGCAGGGAGGTATGGCTACACCTTC.

In its sample, this clone was seen once. The V gene is TRBV15, the J gene TRBJ2-5; TRBD1 aligns across 10 bases. The CDR3 length is 19 residues. V was clipped by 2 bases and J by 5 bases; unmatched bases: 17. In germline, CDR1 is LNHNV, CDR2 YYDKDF (reference sequence). The CDR3 loop reads CATSRSRGGTGAPRETQYF. CDR3 in DNA: TGTGCCACCAGCAGATCCCGGGGGGGGACAGGGGCACCGCGGGAGACCCAGTACTTC.

CDR3 sequence (DNA): TGTGCCAGTAGTCCTCCCGGGGCCAACAATGAGCAGTTCTTC. Its translation is CASSPPGANNEQFF. The chain employs TRBV19 and TRBJ2-1; possibly TRBD1 or TRBD2 for D (5 bases each). The CDR3 is 14 amino acids. V dropped 5 bases and J dropped 5 bases, with 13 bases sitting between them. Germline loops: CDR1 LNHDA, CDR2 SQIVND (reference sequence).

This chain connects TRBV27 to TRBJ1-2; D ambiguous. V lost 7 bases and J 6 bases, leaving 6 bases between the germline ends. The CDR3 length is 10 residues. CDR1 MNHEY and CDR2 SMNVEV come from the germline V gene (reference sequence). The CDR3 nucleotides read TGTGCCAGCAAAATTGATGGCTACACCTTC. It yields the protein CASKIDGYTF.

Only one count was recorded for this clone. The genes are TRBV28 and TRBJ2-1; D is undetermined. Between the trimmed V and J ends, which lost 9 bases and 7 bases, there was a span of 16 bases. The CDR3 has 13 amino acids. Per the germline V gene, CDR1 is MDHEN and CDR2 is SYDVKM. In DNA form, the CDR3 reads TGTGCCAGTTATCAAACTGATTGGAATGAGCAGTTCTTC. It translates to CASYQTDWNEQFF.

The rearrangement joins TRBV29-1 to TRBJ2-3; a weak D match, TRBD1 (5 bases). Between the trimmed V and J ends, which lost 6 bases and 0 bases, there was a span of 10 bases. CDR1 and CDR2 from the germline V gene are SQVTM and ANQGSEA. The CDR3 is 13 residues long. The chain's CDR3 is CSVDAGSTDTQYF. The CDR3 DNA is TGCAGCGTGGACGCAGGGAGCACAGATACGCAGTATTTT.

This clone occurred once. The chain is built from TRBV27 and TRBJ2-1; the D gene is possibly TRBD2 (6 bases). The V end was cut by 2 bases, the J end by 4 bases, with 12 bases between. The CDR3 runs to 15 residues. From germline, CDR1 is MNHEY and CDR2 SMNVEV (reference sequence). The DNA of the CDR3 is TGTGCCAGCAGTTTAGGAGGGCTCCCGTACAATGAGCAGTTCTTC. Its translation: CASSLGGLPYNEQFF.

The rearrangement joins TRBV27 to TRBJ2-5; maybe TRBD2 (6 bases). The germline V and J ends were trimmed by 5 bases and 4 bases, with 11 bases remaining between them. The CDR3 consists of 13 residues. Germline CDR1 and CDR2: MNHEY and SMNVEV (reference sequence). For the CDR3, the DNA is TGTGCCAGCAGTCTCCTCGGGGGAGAGACCCAGTACTTC. Its translation is CASSLLGGETQYF.

This chain joins TRBV25-1 and TRBJ2-3; D ambiguous. The V end lost 4 bases, the J end lost 2 bases, and 19 bases lay between the germline ends. The CDR3 spans 17 residues. From germline, CDR1 is MGHDK and CDR2 SYGVNS. The CDR3 DNA follows: TGTGCCAGCAGTGCTAGTGACCCGAGTCCTTACACAGATACGCAGTATTTT. It yields the protein CASSASDPSPYTDTQYF. Based on the CDR3 plus reference TRBV25-1 and TRBJ2-3, the full variable domain is EADIYQTPRYLVIGTGKKITLECSQTMGHDKMYWYQQDPGMELHLIHYSYGVNSTEKGDLSSESTVSRIRTEHFPLTLESARPSHTSQYLCASSASDPSPYTDTQYFGPGTRLTVL.

The CDR3 region has the DNA TGTGCCAGCAGCCCTTCTAGCGGGAGGTTCTCGATTAACGAGCAGTACTTC. Protein: CASSPSSGRFSINEQYF. The chain couples TRBV7-9 to TRBJ2-7; 11 nucleotides agree with TRBD2. From germline, CDR1 is SEHNR and CDR2 FQNEAQ (reference sequence). J lost 5 bases, V lost 5 bases, and 14 bases had no gene match. This CDR3 comprises 17 residues.

This clone showed up just a few times. V usage is TRBV27 and J usage is TRBJ1-5; no definite D call. Trimming cost V 3 bases and J 1 base, with 7 bases left between them. This CDR3 region has 14 residues. The V gene's germline CDR1 is MNHEY and CDR2 SMNVEV (reference sequence). CDR3 protein: CASSFLGSNQPQHF. The CDR3 coding sequence is TGTGCCAGCAGTTTTTTGGGGAGCAATCAGCCCCAGCATTTT.

This clone has just a few counts. This chain joins TRBV11-2 and TRBJ1-1, with D unresolved. The germline V gene has CDR1 SGHAT and CDR2 FQNNGV. Trimming took off 5 bases at V and 1 base at J, with 20 bases between the two ends. This CDR3 has 17 amino acids. The CDR3 loop reads CASSPLPPYRENTEAFF. DNA for the CDR3: TGTGCCAGCAGCCCGCTACCTCCATATAGGGAGAACACTGAAGCTTTCTTT.